What follows are 26 T cell receptor beta chains derived from one specimen sequenced in a study of beta chain features in type 1 diabetes. All of the isolated RNA was reverse transcribed, so expressed TCRB transcripts were sequenced. Measured with immunoSEQ multiplex PCR; TCRdb has only the in-frame clones, and not every one. The table records hundreds of thousands of clones, around 12% of them present only once. The sequenced material came from naive CD4+ T cells from blood. These receptors originate from a man between 18 and 35 years old in good health.

This clone was picked up a small number of times. The V and J genes are TRBV29-1 and TRBJ2-2; 11 bases fit TRBD1. Trimming removed 6 bases from V and 3 bases from J; junction bases left unmatched: 6. Per the germline V gene, CDR1 is SQVTM and CDR2 is ANQGSEA. CDR3 size: 15 residues. DNA for the CDR3: TGCAGCGTAGGGTGGACAGGGGGCTACACCGGGGAGCTGTTTTTT. Its translation: CSVGWTGGYTGELFF.

The chain recombines TRBV4-2 with TRBJ1-2, with 10 bases that match TRBD1. V was clipped by 0 bases and J by 1 base; unmatched bases: 11. Germline V gene sequence: CDR1 LGHNA, CDR2 YNFKEQ. CDR3 length equals 19 residues. CDR3 sequence: CASSQDTWDRGEVNYGYTF. The DNA of the CDR3 is TGTGCCAGCAGCCAAGATACGTGGGACAGGGGAGAAGTTAACTATGGCTACACCTTC.

This clone was detected a few times. This chain links TRBV29-1 with TRBJ2-7; D uncertain. There are 11 residues in the CDR3. V was clipped by 5 bases and J by 6 bases, with 11 bases between them. The germline gives CDR1 SQVTM, CDR2 ANQGSEA. The DNA of the CDR3 is TGCAGCGTTCACGAGCGACGCGAGCAGTACTTC. This sequence encodes CSVHERREQYF.

This clone was counted between two and nine times. The rearrangement uses TRBV10-3 and TRBJ2-5; D is unclear. CDR1 and CDR2 (germline): ENHRY, SYGVKD. V lost 0 bases and J lost 5, with 7 bases in between. CDR3 length: 13 amino acids. CDR3 DNA: TGTGCCATCAGTGAGTCCCCCTCGGAGACCCAGTACTTC. Encoded protein: CAISESPSETQYF.

This clone was found a few times. Other DNA sequences within the sample encode an identical CDR3. V and J are TRBV7-3 and TRBJ2-7; 9 bases line up with TRBD2. The CDR3 is 15 amino acids. The junction had 7 bases not matched to a gene; V was cut back by 3 bases and J by 4 bases. Germline V gene sequence: CDR1 SGHTA, CDR2 FQGTGA. CDR3 sequence (DNA): TGTGCCAGCAGCTTGCGACCGGGACTAGCTTACGAGCAGTACTTC. As protein: CASSLRPGLAYEQYF.

This clone was seen more than once but under ten times. This sequence joins TRBV6-1 and TRBJ1-2, with 7 bases identical to TRBD1. Germline lookup yields CDR1 MNHNS and CDR2 SASEGT. This CDR3 contains 14 residues. With 5 bases clipped from V and 10 bases from J, the junction kept 13 bases outside the gene matches. Here the CDR3 reads CASSTDRRWLYYTF. In DNA, the CDR3 is TGTGCCAGCAGTACGGACAGGCGTTGGTTATACTACACCTTC.

V gene TRBV7-9 combines with J gene TRBJ2-1, with TRBD1 as a possible D gene (6 bases). The CDR3 has 15 amino acids. Deletions cut 4 bases from V and 0 bases from J, with 10 bases between. Germline V gene data show CDR1 as SEHNR and CDR2 as FQNEAQ (reference sequence). CDR3 coding DNA: TGTGCCAGCAGCTCGCAGACAGGCTCCTACAATGAGCAGTTCTTC. It encodes CASSSQTGSYNEQFF.

The rearrangement uses TRBV6-1 and TRBJ1-5; D not resolved. The CDR3 has 14 residues. Trimming stripped 4 bases from V and 3 bases from J, with 10 bases between. Germline V gene data show CDR1 as MNHNS and CDR2 as SASEGT. CDR3: CASSGAVINQPQHF. CDR3 coding DNA: TGTGCCAGCAGTGGGGCAGTTATCAATCAGCCCCAGCATTTT.

The CDR3 reads CASRTSGDLYEQYF. The CDR3 nucleotides read TGTGCCAGCAGGACTAGCGGGGACCTCTACGAGCAGTACTTC. The chain carries TRBV6-1 and TRBJ2-7, with TRBD2 matching over 11 bases. CDR3 length: 14 residues. Per the germline V gene, CDR1 is MNHNS and CDR2 is SASEGT. Trimming cost V 6 bases and J 3 bases; bases outside gene matches: 4.

The CDR3 is CASIGRAAKNIQYF. Here the CDR3 DNA reads TGTGCCAGCATTGGCAGGGCAGCCAAAAACATTCAGTACTTC. This chain connects TRBV6-1 to TRBJ2-4; D is possibly TRBD1 (5 bases). Germline V CDR1 and CDR2: MNHNS, SASEGT. This CDR3 spans 14 amino acids. Trimming left V 7 bases short and J 0 bases short, with 10 bases between.

The rearrangement links TRBV7-9 to TRBJ2-7; weak D call: TRBD2 (6 bases). V lost 0 bases and J lost 9, with 9 bases in between. This CDR3 has 12 residues. CDR1 is SEHNR and CDR2 is FQNEAQ in the germline V gene (reference sequence). CDR3 nucleotides: TGTGCCAGCAGCTTAGCGATGGAGGGGCAGTACTTC. The encoded protein is CASSLAMEGQYF.

V and J are TRBV6-5 and TRBJ2-1, with D perhaps TRBD2 (6 bases). Germline loops: CDR1 MNHEY, CDR2 SVGAGI. V dropped 6 bases and J dropped 13 bases, with 25 bases sitting between them. This CDR3 contains 15 residues. The CDR3 is CASSNTHLATRAQFF. The CDR3 DNA is TGTGCCAGCAGCAACACTCATCTAGCGACACGAGCTCAGTTCTTC.

This sequence joins TRBV7-9 and TRBJ1-1; D is possibly TRBD1 (5 bases). The CDR3 totals 14 residues. The V gene's germline CDR1 is SEHNR and CDR2 FQNEAQ (reference sequence). V lost 3 bases and J lost 8, with 16 bases in between. CDR3 residues: CASSFGGGELEAFF. The CDR3 DNA sequence: TGTGCCAGCAGCTTTGGCGGAGGGGAATTGGAAGCTTTCTTT.

This chain connects TRBV5-1 to TRBJ2-7; TRBD1 aligns across 7 bases. Germline assignment: CDR1 SGHRS and CDR2 YFSETQ. The V and J ends lost 4 bases and 2 bases, in that order; junction bases with no gene match: 15. CDR3 size: 17 residues. The CDR3 spells CASSPSRDSQRAYEQYF. In nucleotides, the CDR3 is TGCGCCAGCAGCCCGTCCCGGGACAGCCAAAGAGCCTACGAGCAGTACTTC. The full variable domain, rest sourced from reference TRBV5-1 and TRBJ2-7, is KAGVTQTPRYLIKTRGQQVTLSCSPISGHRSVSWYQQTPGQGLQFLFEYFSETQRNKGNFPGRFSGRQFSNSRSEMNVSTLELGDSALYLCASSPSRDSQRAYEQYFGPGTRLTVT.

V usage is TRBV4-3 and J usage is TRBJ2-1; TRBD1 aligns across 8 bases. CDR1 LGHNA and CDR2 YSLEER come from the germline V gene. The CDR3 contains 16 residues. J was trimmed by 5 bases and V by 5 bases; bases with no gene match: 11. The CDR3 reads CASSETGTGIHNEQFF. Here the CDR3 DNA reads TGCGCCAGCAGCGAAACAGGGACAGGAATTCACAATGAGCAGTTCTTC.

This clone came up a few times. The V and J genes are TRBV2 and TRBJ2-5, with a weak D call TRBD1 (5 bases). The CDR3 extends over 12 amino acids. From germline, CDR1 is SNHLY and CDR2 FYNNEI. V lost 6 bases to trimming and J lost 0 bases, with 5 bases between them. The CDR3, as DNA: TGTGCCAGCAGGACAGACCAAGAGACCCAGTACTTC. Translation gives CASRTDQETQYF.

The rearrangement joins TRBV30 to TRBJ1-4, with 9 bases lining up with TRBD1. The ends lost 4 bases at V and 3 bases at J; junction bases unmatched: 15. The CDR3 sequence is 18 residues long. CDR1 is GTSNPN and CDR2 is SVGIG in the germline V gene (reference sequence). CDR3: CAWNPRRDRVLANEKLFF. CDR3 nucleotide sequence: TGTGCCTGGAACCCCCGCCGGGACAGGGTCCTAGCTAATGAAAAACTGTTTTTT.

This chain uses TRBV9 with TRBJ1-2, with unresolved D. CDR3 length: 15 amino acids. Trimming shortened V by 0 bases and J by 0 bases, and 9 bases separated the two germline ends. The germline V gene encodes CDR1 SGDLS and CDR2 YYNGEE. CDR3 loop: CASSVGPIANYGYTF. The CDR3 DNA reads TGTGCCAGCAGCGTAGGTCCCATTGCTAACTATGGCTACACCTTC.

This clone was seen ten or more times. The chain joins TRBV29-1 to TRBJ2-1; perhaps TRBD2 as D (6 bases). The CDR3 covers 13 residues. V was pared by 6 bases and J by 3 bases, with 12 bases between. Germline V gene lookup returns CDR1 SQVTM and CDR2 ANQGSEA. The CDR3 region is CSVDTDYYNEQFF. CDR3 sequence (DNA): TGCAGCGTCGACACGGACTACTACAATGAGCAGTTCTTC.

V and J are TRBV10-3 and TRBJ2-1; 9 positions agree with TRBD2. The V segment lost 7 bases and the J segment 10 bases; nucleotides outside the gene matches: 8. The CDR3 loop spans 13 amino acids. The germline CDR1 and CDR2 sequences are ENHRY and SYGVKD. The CDR3 here is CAITGGREEEQFF. In DNA form, the CDR3 reads TGTGCCATCACGGGCGGGAGGGAGGAGGAGCAGTTCTTC.

This clone was recorded a few times. This chain joins TRBV4-3 and TRBJ2-1; 11 bases align to TRBD2. The CDR3 consists of 18 residues. V gave up 0 bases and J gave up 4 bases; unmatched junction bases: 8. The germline V gene has CDR1 LGHNA and CDR2 YSLEER. The CDR3 DNA reads TGCGCCAGCAGCCAAGATCTTGTGACTAGCGGGAAGTACAATGAGCAGTTCTTC. Translated, it gives CASSQDLVTSGKYNEQFF.

The chain links TRBV6-5 to TRBJ2-5, with 10 bases identical to TRBD2. CDR1 and CDR2 (germline): MNHEY, SVGAGI. Trimming cost V 5 bases and J 0 bases; bases outside gene matches: 3. The CDR3 is 15 residues long. In DNA form, the CDR3 reads TGTGCCAGCAGTAGGACTAGCGGATACCAAGAGACCCAGTACTTC. It specifies CASSRTSGYQETQYF.

In this sample, this clone turned up a few times. Other DNA sequences from this sample encode an identical CDR3 as well. The chain joins TRBV7-2 to TRBJ1-1; D call uncertain. The V and J ends lost 3 bases and 2 bases respectively, with 7 bases between them. Looked up from germline, CDR1 is SGHTA and CDR2 is FQGNSA. CDR3 size: 13 residues. The CDR3 nucleotides read TGTGCCAGCAGCTTTGGAGGAAACACTGAAGCTTTCTTT. This encodes CASSFGGNTEAFF.

This clone turned up a few times. This chain links TRBV7-8 with TRBJ2-1, with 8 positions matching TRBD2. The germline gives CDR1 SGHVS, CDR2 FQNEAQ. V was pared by 1 base and J by 7 bases, with 18 bases of the junction left unmatched. The CDR3 has 19 amino acids. The CDR3 spells CASSLEVWSGSSWGNEQFF. CDR3 bases: TGTGCCAGCAGCTTAGAAGTATGGAGCGGGAGTAGCTGGGGAAATGAGCAGTTCTTC.

J is TRBJ2-2 and V is TRBV12-5, with D unclear. Germline lookup yields CDR1 LGHNT and CDR2 FRNRAP. The CDR3 runs to 12 residues. V was clipped by 3 bases and J by 4 bases, with 3 bases between them. In DNA form, the CDR3 reads TGTGCTAGTGGTTTTAGCACCGGGGAGCTGTTTTTT. It translates to CASGFSTGELFF.

This clone was seen a handful of times. CDR3 in DNA: TGTGCCTGGAGTAGGCTAGCGGGGGGCAATGAGCAGTTCTTC. Translating it yields CAWSRLAGGNEQFF. This chain uses TRBV30 with TRBJ2-1; TRBD2 aligns across 11 bases. CDR1 GTSNPN and CDR2 SVGIG come from the germline V gene (reference sequence). This CDR3 is 14 amino acids long. J lost 6 bases, V lost 2 bases, and 3 bases had no gene match.